These T cell receptor beta chains were read from a single sample in a study of T cells in pancreatic ductal adenocarcinoma. Data came from immunoSEQ multiplex PCR; TCRdb stores just in-frame clones and leaves some out. The sample lists about 97,000 clones, nearly 95% occurring once. Material for sequencing was PBMCs. These receptors all come from a human donor with pancreatic ductal adenocarcinoma. The CDR3 runs from the conserved cysteine through the conserved F or W. The order of the fields is clone size, J gene, D gene, V gene, CDR3 protein, CDR3 DNA. A D gene is named only where the DNA matches it firmly. Part of the rows lack a size; the others show once, few, many or a class for expanded clones.

clone size: -; J gene: TRBJ2-3; D gene: TRBD1; V gene: TRBV18; CDR3 protein: CASSPPRQGIGDTQYF; CDR3 DNA: TGTGCCAGCTCACCACCGCGACAGGGAATCGGAGATACGCAGTATTTT
clone size: once; J gene: TRBJ2-1; D gene: TRBD2; V gene: TRBV19; CDR3 protein: CASRAPPGEGRYNEQFF; CDR3 DNA: TGTGCCAGTAGGGCCCCACCCGGGGAGGGCCGGTACAATGAGCAGTTCTTC
clone size: -; J gene: TRBJ2-3; D gene: TRBD1; V gene: TRBV30; CDR3 protein: CARTNQGVRTPSTDTQYF; CDR3 DNA: TGTGCCCGGACAAATCAGGGGGTACGGACCCCTAGCACAGATACGCAGTATTTT
clone size: -; J gene: TRBJ2-5; D gene: -; V gene: TRBV5-1; CDR3 protein: CASSSSQETQYF; CDR3 DNA: TGCGCCAGCAGCTCCAGCCAAGAGACCCAGTACTTC
clone size: -; J gene: TRBJ2-1; D gene: TRBD2; V gene: TRBV30; CDR3 protein: CAWSVLGLAGYNEQFF; CDR3 DNA: TGTGCCTGGAGTGTGTTAGGACTAGCGGGGTACAATGAGCAGTTCTTC
clone size: -; J gene: TRBJ2-7; D gene: -; V gene: TRBV13; CDR3 protein: CASSPSGHLGLHEQYF; CDR3 DNA: TGTGCCAGCAGCCCTAGTGGGCACCTAGGACTCCACGAGCAGTACTTC
clone size: -; J gene: TRBJ2-7; D gene: TRBD2; V gene: TRBV5-5; CDR3 protein: CASSWGLAGVYEQYF; CDR3 DNA: TGTGCCAGCAGCTGGGGACTAGCGGGAGTCTACGAGCAGTACTTC
clone size: -; J gene: TRBJ2-1; D gene: TRBD2; V gene: TRBV18; CDR3 protein: CASSSSGLAGANEQFF; CDR3 DNA: TGTGCCAGCTCCTCCTCGGGACTAGCGGGAGCGAATGAGCAGTTCTTC
clone size: -; J gene: TRBJ2-1; D gene: -; V gene: TRBV5-1; CDR3 protein: CASSLAQSEQFF; CDR3 DNA: TGCGCCAGCAGCTTGGCTCAGTCTGAGCAGTTCTTC
clone size: -; J gene: TRBJ2-1; D gene: TRBD2; V gene: TRBV7-8; CDR3 protein: CASSRLAGGYNEQFF; CDR3 DNA: TGTGCCAGCAGCCGGCTAGCGGGAGGATACAATGAGCAGTTCTTC
clone size: -; J gene: TRBJ2-3; D gene: TRBD2; V gene: TRBV5-1; CDR3 protein: CASSSAGDLADTQYF; CDR3 DNA: TGCGCCAGCAGCTCCGCGGGAGATCTCGCAGATACGCAGTATTTT
clone size: -; J gene: TRBJ1-1; D gene: TRBD1; V gene: TRBV18; CDR3 protein: CASSPAQGEMNTEAFF; CDR3 DNA: TGTGCCAGCTCACCCGCACAGGGGGAGATGAACACTGAAGCTTTCTTT
clone size: -; J gene: TRBJ1-1; D gene: -; V gene: TRBV28; CDR3 protein: CASSLQERAFF; CDR3 DNA: TGTGCCAGCAGTTTACAGGAAAGAGCTTTCTTT
clone size: -; J gene: TRBJ2-3; D gene: TRBD2; V gene: TRBV7-2; CDR3 protein: CASSPGPLAGGTDTQYF; CDR3 DNA: TGTGCCAGCTCCCCCGGACCCCTAGCGGGGGGCACAGATACGCAGTATTTT
clone size: -; J gene: TRBJ2-5; D gene: TRBD1; V gene: TRBV5-1; CDR3 protein: CASSLGNRGQETQYF; CDR3 DNA: TGCGCCAGCAGCTTGGGGAACAGGGGCCAAGAGACCCAGTACTTC
clone size: large; J gene: TRBJ2-7; D gene: -; V gene: TRBV4-3; CDR3 protein: CASSQNLASSYEQYF; CDR3 DNA: TGCGCCAGCAGCCAAAACCTTGCTAGCTCCTACGAGCAGTACTTC
clone size: -; J gene: TRBJ1-2; D gene: -; V gene: TRBV30; CDR3 protein: CAWSGAYGYTF; CDR3 DNA: TGTGCCTGGAGTGGGGCATATGGCTACACCTTC
clone size: -; J gene: TRBJ2-1; D gene: TRBD1; V gene: TRBV5-4; CDR3 protein: CASSSTGTGSYNEQFF; CDR3 DNA: TGTGCCAGCAGCTCAACCGGGACAGGATCCTACAATGAGCAGTTCTTC
clone size: -; J gene: TRBJ2-7; D gene: TRBD1; V gene: TRBV9; CDR3 protein: CASSENTGAEQYF; CDR3 DNA: TGTGCCAGCAGCGAGAACACAGGGGCCGAGCAGTACTTC
clone size: -; J gene: TRBJ2-7; D gene: TRBD2; V gene: TRBV23-1; CDR3 protein: CASSRCSSGRICNEQYF; CDR3 DNA: TGCGCCAGCAGTCGGTGCTCTAGCGGGAGAATCTGCAACGAGCAGTACTTC
clone size: -; J gene: TRBJ2-5; D gene: -; V gene: TRBV15; CDR3 protein: CATSRDMGVETQYF; CDR3 DNA: TGTGCCACCAGCAGAGATATGGGAGTTGAGACCCAGTACTTC
clone size: -; J gene: TRBJ2-7; D gene: TRBD2; V gene: TRBV28; CDR3 protein: CASSPPGLAGAYEQYF; CDR3 DNA: TGTGCCAGCAGTCCGCCGGGACTAGCAGGAGCCTACGAGCAGTACTTC
clone size: -; J gene: TRBJ2-5; D gene: TRBD1; V gene: TRBV11-2; CDR3 protein: CASSLRDRDQETQYF; CDR3 DNA: TGTGCCAGCAGCCTCCGGGACAGGGATCAAGAGACCCAGTACTTC
clone size: -; J gene: TRBJ2-1; D gene: TRBD2; V gene: TRBV19; CDR3 protein: CASSIDSSGDYNEQFF; CDR3 DNA: TGTGCCAGTAGTATAGATTCTAGCGGAGACTACAATGAGCAGTTCTTC
clone size: -; J gene: TRBJ1-5; D gene: -; V gene: TRBV30; CDR3 protein: CAWSRGSGNQPQHF; CDR3 DNA: TGTGCCTGGAGTCGGGGTTCGGGCAATCAGCCCCAGCATTTT
clone size: -; J gene: TRBJ1-2; D gene: -; V gene: TRBV18; CDR3 protein: CASSPTGPTSYGYTF; CDR3 DNA: TGTGCCAGCTCACCAACAGGCCCAACCTCCTATGGCTACACCTTC
clone size: -; J gene: TRBJ2-2; D gene: -; V gene: TRBV5-1; CDR3 protein: CASSPDNGGELFF; CDR3 DNA: TGCGCCAGCAGCCCGGACAACGGCGGGGAGCTGTTTTTT
clone size: -; J gene: TRBJ2-4; D gene: TRBD2; V gene: TRBV11-2; CDR3 protein: CASSSTSGRNIQYF; CDR3 DNA: TGTGCCAGCAGCTCAACTAGCGGGAGAAACATTCAGTACTTC
clone size: -; J gene: TRBJ2-7; D gene: -; V gene: TRBV6-4; CDR3 protein: CASSSFRGYRYEQYF; CDR3 DNA: TGTGCCAGCTCTTCGTTCCGCGGGTACCGCTACGAGCAGTACTTC
clone size: -; J gene: TRBJ1-1; D gene: TRBD1; V gene: TRBV11-2; CDR3 protein: CASSYRQGGEAFF; CDR3 DNA: TGTGCCAGCAGCTATCGACAGGGAGGAGAAGCTTTCTTT
clone size: -; J gene: TRBJ2-1; D gene: TRBD2; V gene: TRBV6-5; CDR3 protein: CASSYLAGIHNEQFF; CDR3 DNA: TGTGCCAGCAGTTACCTAGCGGGAATACACAATGAGCAGTTCTTC
clone size: -; J gene: TRBJ2-7; D gene: TRBD1; V gene: TRBV7-9; CDR3 protein: CASSSSDRGFYEQYF; CDR3 DNA: TGTGCCAGCAGCTCCTCCGACAGGGGATTCTACGAGCAGTACTTC
clone size: -; J gene: TRBJ2-1; D gene: -; V gene: TRBV19; CDR3 protein: CASIGAGYYNEQFF; CDR3 DNA: TGTGCCAGTATCGGGGCGGGATACTACAATGAGCAGTTCTTC
clone size: -; J gene: TRBJ2-3; D gene: -; V gene: TRBV9; CDR3 protein: CASSRWGGGPTDTQYF; CDR3 DNA: TGTGCCAGCAGCCGGTGGGGCGGGGGCCCCACAGATACGCAGTATTTT
clone size: -; J gene: TRBJ2-7; D gene: TRBD2; V gene: TRBV7-9; CDR3 protein: CASSLGTSGSYEQYF; CDR3 DNA: TGTGCCAGCAGCCTCGGGACTAGCGGGTCCTACGAGCAGTACTTC
clone size: -; J gene: TRBJ2-5; D gene: -; V gene: TRBV11-2; CDR3 protein: CASSLGRQETQYF; CDR3 DNA: TGTGCCAGCAGCTTAGGGCGGCAGGAGACCCAGTACTTC
clone size: -; J gene: TRBJ2-7; D gene: -; V gene: TRBV7-2; CDR3 protein: CASSSASSYEQYF; CDR3 DNA: TGTGCCAGCAGCAGCGCCAGCTCCTACGAGCAGTACTTC
clone size: -; J gene: TRBJ2-3; D gene: -; V gene: TRBV30; CDR3 protein: CAWSGSGRSFKADTQYF; CDR3 DNA: TGTGCCTGGAGTGGCTCGGGTAGAAGTTTTAAGGCAGATACGCAGTATTTT
clone size: -; J gene: TRBJ2-2; D gene: TRBD2; V gene: TRBV19; CDR3 protein: CASSKSSGRSGELFF; CDR3 DNA: TGTGCCAGTAGTAAATCTAGCGGGAGATCCGGGGAGCTGTTTTTT
clone size: -; J gene: TRBJ1-5; D gene: -; V gene: TRBV28; CDR3 protein: CAISSGTGGFYQPQHF; CDR3 DNA: TGTGCCATCTCTTCCGGGACGGGGGGCTTCTATCAGCCCCAGCATTTT
clone size: -; J gene: TRBJ2-3; D gene: -; V gene: TRBV19; CDR3 protein: CATSRLSSTDTQYF; CDR3 DNA: TGTGCCACCAGCAGGCTATCTAGCACAGATACGCAGTATTTT
clone size: -; J gene: TRBJ2-5; D gene: TRBD1; V gene: TRBV4-1; CDR3 protein: CASSHRTQGREQETQYF; CDR3 DNA: TGCGCCAGCAGCCATCGAACACAGGGGAGAGAACAAGAGACCCAGTACTTC
clone size: -; J gene: TRBJ2-5; D gene: -; V gene: TRBV5-1; CDR3 protein: CASTQGGEQETQYF; CDR3 DNA: TGCGCCAGCACCCAGGGGGGTGAGCAAGAGACCCAGTACTTC
clone size: -; J gene: TRBJ1-5; D gene: TRBD1; V gene: TRBV19; CDR3 protein: CASSLGTGRSNQPQHF; CDR3 DNA: TGTGCCAGTAGTCTGGGGACAGGCAGGAGCAATCAGCCCCAGCATTTT
clone size: -; J gene: TRBJ1-1; D gene: -; V gene: TRBV4-2; CDR3 protein: CASSQASRGRNTEAFF; CDR3 DNA: TGTGCCAGCAGCCAAGCCTCCAGGGGTCGAAACACTGAAGCTTTCTTT
clone size: -; J gene: TRBJ2-1; D gene: -; V gene: TRBV7-2; CDR3 protein: CASSLARHQGHGFF; CDR3 DNA: TGTGCCAGCAGCTTAGCGAGACACCAGGGACATGGGTTCTTC
clone size: -; J gene: TRBJ2-1; D gene: -; V gene: TRBV7-8; CDR3 protein: CASSLNSVYSYNEQFF; CDR3 DNA: TGTGCCAGCAGCTTAAACTCGGTTTACTCCTACAATGAGCAGTTCTTC
clone size: -; J gene: TRBJ2-1; D gene: TRBD1; V gene: TRBV5-8; CDR3 protein: CASSRPKTGAPRKGLF; CDR3 DNA: TGTGCCAGCAGTCGCCCTAAGACAGGGGCTCCTCGAAAGGGCCTCTTC
clone size: -; J gene: TRBJ2-1; D gene: TRBD1; V gene: TRBV9; CDR3 protein: CASSADRVEQFF; CDR3 DNA: TGTGCCAGCAGCGCGGACAGGGTTGAGCAGTTCTTC
clone size: -; J gene: TRBJ2-1; D gene: TRBD1; V gene: TRBV19; CDR3 protein: CASSIVGTALSYNEQFF; CDR3 DNA: TGTGCCAGTAGTATAGTCGGGACAGCTCTCTCCTACAATGAGCAGTTCTTC